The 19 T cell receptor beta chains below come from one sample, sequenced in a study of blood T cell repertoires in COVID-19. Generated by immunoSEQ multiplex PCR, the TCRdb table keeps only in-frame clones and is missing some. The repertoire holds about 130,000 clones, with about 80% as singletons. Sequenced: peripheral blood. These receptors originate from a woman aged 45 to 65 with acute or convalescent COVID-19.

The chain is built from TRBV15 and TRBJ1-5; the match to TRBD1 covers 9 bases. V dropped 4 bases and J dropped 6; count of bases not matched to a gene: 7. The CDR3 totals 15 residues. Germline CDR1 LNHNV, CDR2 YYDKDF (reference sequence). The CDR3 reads CATSKGQGYTQPQHF. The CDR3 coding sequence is TGTGCCACCAGCAAAGGACAGGGGTACACTCAGCCCCAGCATTTT. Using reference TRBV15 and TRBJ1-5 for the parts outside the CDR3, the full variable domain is DAMVIQNPRYQVTQFGKPVTLSCSQTLNHNVMYWYQQKSSQAPKLLFHYYDKDFNNEADTPDNFQSRRPNTSFCFLDIRSPGLGDTAMYLCATSKGQGYTQPQHFGDGTRLSIL.

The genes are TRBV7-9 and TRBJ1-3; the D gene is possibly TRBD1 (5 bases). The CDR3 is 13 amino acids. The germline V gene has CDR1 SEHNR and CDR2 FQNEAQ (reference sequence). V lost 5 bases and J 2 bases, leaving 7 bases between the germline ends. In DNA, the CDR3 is TGTGCCAGCAGCCCGGGGGCTGGAAACACCATATATTTT. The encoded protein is CASSPGAGNTIYF.

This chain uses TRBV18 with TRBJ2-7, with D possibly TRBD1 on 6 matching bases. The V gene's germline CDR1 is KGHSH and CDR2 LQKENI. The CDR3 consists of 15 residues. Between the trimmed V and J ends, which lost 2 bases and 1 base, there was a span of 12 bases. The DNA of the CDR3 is TGTGCCAGCTCACCAGTACAGGGCCCTTCCTACGAGCAGTACTTC. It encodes CASSPVQGPSYEQYF.

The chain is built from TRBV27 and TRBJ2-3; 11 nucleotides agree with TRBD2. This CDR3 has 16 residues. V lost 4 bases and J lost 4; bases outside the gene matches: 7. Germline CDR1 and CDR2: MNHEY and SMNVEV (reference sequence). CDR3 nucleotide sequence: TGTGCCAGCAGTTCTCTAGCGGGAGGTTTACCAGATACGCAGTATTTT. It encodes CASSSLAGGLPDTQYF.

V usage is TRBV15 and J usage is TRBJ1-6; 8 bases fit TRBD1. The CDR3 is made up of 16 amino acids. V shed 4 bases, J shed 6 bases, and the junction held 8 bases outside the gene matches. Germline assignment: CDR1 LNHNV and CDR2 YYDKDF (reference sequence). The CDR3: CATSMRTGPPNSPLHF. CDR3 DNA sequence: TGTGCCACCAGCATGCGGACAGGGCCTCCTAATTCACCCCTCCACTTT.

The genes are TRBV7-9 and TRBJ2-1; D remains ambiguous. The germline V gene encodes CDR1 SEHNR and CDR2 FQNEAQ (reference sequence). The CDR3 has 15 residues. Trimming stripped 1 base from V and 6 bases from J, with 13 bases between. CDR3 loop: CASSLGASLVNEQFF. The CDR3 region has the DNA TGTGCCAGCAGCTTAGGTGCTAGTTTGGTCAATGAGCAGTTCTTC.

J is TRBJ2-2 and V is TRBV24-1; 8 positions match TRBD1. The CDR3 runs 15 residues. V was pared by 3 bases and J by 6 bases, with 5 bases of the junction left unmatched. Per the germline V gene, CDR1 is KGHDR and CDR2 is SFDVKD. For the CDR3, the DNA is TGTGCCACCAGTGATCAGGGGGCTGGGGCCGGGGAGCTGTTTTTT. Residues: CATSDQGAGAGELFF.

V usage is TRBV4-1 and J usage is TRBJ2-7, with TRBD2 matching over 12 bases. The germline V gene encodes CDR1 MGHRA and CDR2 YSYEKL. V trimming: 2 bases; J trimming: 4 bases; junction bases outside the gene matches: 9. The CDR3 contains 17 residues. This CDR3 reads CASSQNYGLAGLYEQYF. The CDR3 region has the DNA TGCGCCAGCAGCCAAAACTACGGACTAGCGGGACTTTACGAGCAGTACTTC.

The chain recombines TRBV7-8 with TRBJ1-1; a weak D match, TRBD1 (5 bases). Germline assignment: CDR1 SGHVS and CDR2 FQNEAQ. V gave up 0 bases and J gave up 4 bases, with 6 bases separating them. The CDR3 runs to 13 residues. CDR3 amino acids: CASSLAGPTEAFF. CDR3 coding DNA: TGTGCCAGCAGCTTAGCGGGGCCCACTGAAGCTTTCTTT.

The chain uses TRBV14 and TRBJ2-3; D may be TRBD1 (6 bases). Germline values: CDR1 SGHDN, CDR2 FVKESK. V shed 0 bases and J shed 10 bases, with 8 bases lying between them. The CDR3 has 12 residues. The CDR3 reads CASSQDRGSQYF. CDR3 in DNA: TGTGCCAGCAGCCAAGATAGGGGGTCGCAGTATTTT.

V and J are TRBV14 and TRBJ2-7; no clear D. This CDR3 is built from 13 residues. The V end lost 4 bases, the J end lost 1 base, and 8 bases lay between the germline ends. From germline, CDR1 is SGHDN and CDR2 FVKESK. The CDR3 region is CASSPETSYEQYF. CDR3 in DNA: TGTGCCAGCAGCCCGGAGACTTCCTACGAGCAGTACTTC. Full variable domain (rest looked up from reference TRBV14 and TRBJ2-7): EAGVTQFPSHSVIEKGQTVTLRCDPISGHDNLYWYRRVMGKEIKFLLHFVKESKQDESGMPNNRFLAERTGGTYSTLKVQPAELEDSGVYFCASSPETSYEQYFGPGTRLTVT.

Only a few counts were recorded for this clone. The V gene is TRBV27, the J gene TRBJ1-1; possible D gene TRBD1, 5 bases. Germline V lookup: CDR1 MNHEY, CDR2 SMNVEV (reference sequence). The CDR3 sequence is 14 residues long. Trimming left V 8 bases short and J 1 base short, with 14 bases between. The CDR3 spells CASCGGLTNTEAFF. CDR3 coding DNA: TGTGCCAGCTGCGGGGGACTGACGAACACTGAAGCTTTCTTT.

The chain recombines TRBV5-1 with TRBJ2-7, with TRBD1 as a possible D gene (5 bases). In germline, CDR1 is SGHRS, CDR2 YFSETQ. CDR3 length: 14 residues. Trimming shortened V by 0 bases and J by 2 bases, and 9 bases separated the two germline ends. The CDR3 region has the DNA TGCGCCAGCAGCTTGGAAGGGGTTGCCTACGAGCAGTACTTC. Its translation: CASSLEGVAYEQYF.

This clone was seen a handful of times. The CDR3 spells CASSYPGGEAFF. DNA for the CDR3: TGTGCCAGCAGTTACCCGGGAGGTGAAGCTTTCTTT. The chain combines TRBV6-5 with TRBJ1-1, with no clear D. This CDR3 spans 12 amino acids. The ends were cut back, 2 bases at V and 7 bases at J, with 8 bases in the middle. Germline V gene sequence: CDR1 MNHEY, CDR2 SVGAGI.

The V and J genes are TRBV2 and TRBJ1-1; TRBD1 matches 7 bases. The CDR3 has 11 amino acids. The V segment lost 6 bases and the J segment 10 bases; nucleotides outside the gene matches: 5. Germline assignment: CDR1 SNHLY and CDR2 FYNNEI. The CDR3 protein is CASSAGQSAFF. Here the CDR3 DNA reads TGTGCCAGCAGCGCGGGACAGTCAGCTTTCTTT.

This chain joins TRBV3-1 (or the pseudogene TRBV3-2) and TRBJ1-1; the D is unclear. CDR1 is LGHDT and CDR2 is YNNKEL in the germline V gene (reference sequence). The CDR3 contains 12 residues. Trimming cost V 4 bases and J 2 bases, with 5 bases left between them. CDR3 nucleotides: TGTGCCAGCAGCCCCCAAAACACTGAAGCTTTCTTT. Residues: CASSPQNTEAFF.

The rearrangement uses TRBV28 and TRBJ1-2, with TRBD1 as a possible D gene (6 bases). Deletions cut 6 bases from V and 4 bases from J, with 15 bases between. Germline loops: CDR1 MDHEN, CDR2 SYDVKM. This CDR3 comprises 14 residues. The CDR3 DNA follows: TGTGCCAGCAGCCAAACAGGGTTGAGCTATGGCTACACCTTC. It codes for CASSQTGLSYGYTF.

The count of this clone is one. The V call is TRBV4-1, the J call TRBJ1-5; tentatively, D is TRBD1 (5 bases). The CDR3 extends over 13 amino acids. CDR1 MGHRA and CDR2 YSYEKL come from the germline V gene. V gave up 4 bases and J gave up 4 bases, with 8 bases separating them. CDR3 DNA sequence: TGCGCCAGCAGCCCCCGACAGAATCAGCCCCAGCATTTT. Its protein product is CASSPRQNQPQHF.

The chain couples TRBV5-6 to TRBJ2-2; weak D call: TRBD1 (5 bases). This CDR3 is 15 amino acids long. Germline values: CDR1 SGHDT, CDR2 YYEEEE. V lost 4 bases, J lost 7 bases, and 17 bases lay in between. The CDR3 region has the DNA TGTGCCAGCAGCCGTCAACCCAGGGTCCGCGGGGAGCTGTTTTTT. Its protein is CASSRQPRVRGELFF.